The 25 T cell receptor beta chains below were found in one sample sequenced in a study of shared clonotypes between healthy human individuals. Profiled with immunoSEQ multiplex PCR; TCRdb holds only in-frame clones, not every one. In the table there are more than 2,000,000 clones, about 92% of which are singletons. Sample: naive CD4+ T cells from PBMCs. Subset given: CD45RA+ positively selected. The receptors were gathered from a man aged 18 to 29 in good health. Some clones in this sample may be carry-over from other donors' samples.

The chain recombines TRBV27 with TRBJ1-1, with D hard to call. Germline CDR1 and CDR2: MNHEY and SMNVEV (reference sequence). V was trimmed by 4 bases and J by 12 bases, leaving 21 bases between them. The CDR3 covers 14 residues. For the CDR3, the DNA is TGTGCCAGCAGTTCTCTTACCCCCGGGTTGGGGACTTTCTTT. It codes for CASSSLTPGLGTFF.

CDR3 coding DNA: TGCGCCAGCAGCTCCGGGACAGCCCGCTCTGGGGCCAACGTCCTGACTTTC. This codes for CASSSGTARSGANVLTF. The rearrangement links TRBV5-1 to TRBJ2-6, with TRBD1 identical over 7 bases. The ends lost 3 bases at V and 0 bases at J; junction bases unmatched: 6. The CDR3 is made up of 17 amino acids. The germline CDR1 and CDR2 sequences are SGHRS and YFSETQ.

The chain uses TRBV29-1 and TRBJ1-2; D unresolved. Trimming removed 4 bases from V and 7 bases from J, with 10 bases in between. Germline lookup yields CDR1 SQVTM and CDR2 ANQGSEA. The CDR3 covers 11 residues. The CDR3, as DNA: TGCAGCGTTGGACTGGAGCGTGGCTACACCTTC. It encodes CSVGLERGYTF.

This chain links TRBV2 with TRBJ2-3, with D unresolved. V lost 8 bases, J lost 3 bases, and 18 bases lay in between. The CDR3 spans 15 residues. Per germline, CDR1 SNHLY and CDR2 FYNNEI. The CDR3 loop reads CASSLLGTPTDTQYF. CDR3 coding DNA: TGTGCCAGCTCGCTATTGGGTACCCCTACAGATACGCAGTATTTT.

The CDR3, as DNA: TGTGCCAGCAGACCTGGACAGTATGGCTACACCTTC. It yields the protein CASRPGQYGYTF. V usage is TRBV28 and J usage is TRBJ1-2; TRBD1 might be the D (6 bases). Germline CDR1 is MDHEN and CDR2 is SYDVKM. The V and J ends lost 6 bases and 5 bases respectively, with 10 bases between them. CDR3 length: 12 amino acids.

This chain connects TRBV27 to TRBJ1-1, with D hard to call. Germline assignment: CDR1 MNHEY and CDR2 SMNVEV (reference sequence). Trimming pared 7 bases from V and 1 base from J, leaving 10 bases between. The CDR3 contains 13 residues. CDR3 DNA: TGTGCCAGCACCCCCAAAGGGAACACTGAAGCTTTCTTT. This codes for CASTPKGNTEAFF.

The chain combines TRBV5-1 with TRBJ2-3, with a possible D match to TRBD1 (5 bases). The CDR3 spans 13 residues. V gave up 7 bases and J gave up 4 bases, with 13 bases separating them. Germline CDR1 is SGHRS and CDR2 is YFSETQ. This CDR3 reads CASGAVQPDTQYF. The DNA of the CDR3 is TGCGCCAGCGGGGCGGTTCAACCAGATACGCAGTATTTT.

The V gene is TRBV30, the J gene TRBJ1-5, with D uncertain. V lost 0 bases, J lost 4 bases, and 4 bases lay in between. The CDR3 is 12 residues long. The germline gives CDR1 GTSNPN, CDR2 SVGIG (reference sequence). Written as DNA, the CDR3 is TGTGCCTGGAGTGTGTGGAATCAGCCCCAGCATTTT. It specifies CAWSVWNQPQHF.

The genes are TRBV7-3 and TRBJ2-3, with 8 nucleotides matching TRBD2. CDR3 length: 16 amino acids. V shed 1 base, J shed 4 bases, and the junction held 7 bases outside the gene matches. Germline V gene sequence: CDR1 SGHTA, CDR2 FQGTGA. The CDR3 region has the DNA TGTGCCAGCAGCTTAAATTCGGGAGGGCCAGCAGATACGCAGTATTTT. This sequence encodes CASSLNSGGPADTQYF. The full variable domain, completed using reference TRBV7-3 and TRBJ2-3, is GAGVSQTPSNKVTEKGKYVELRCDPISGHTALYWYRQSLGQGPEFLIYFQGTGAADDSGLPNDRFFAVRPEGSVSTLKIQRTERGDSAVYLCASSLNSGGPADTQYFGPGTRLTVL.

V usage is TRBV4-2 and J usage is TRBJ2-2; D unresolved. The CDR3 length is 16 residues. V lost 4 bases and J lost 5, with 17 bases in between. The germline gives CDR1 LGHNA, CDR2 YNFKEQ. CDR3 sequence reads: CASSRDWAVGTGELFF. Written as DNA, the CDR3 is TGTGCCAGCAGCCGAGACTGGGCAGTGGGAACCGGGGAGCTGTTTTTT.

This chain uses TRBV30 with TRBJ2-1; TRBD2 agrees at 9 bases. The CDR3 length is 15 residues. V gave up 0 bases and J gave up 6 bases; unmatched junction bases: 6. Germline V CDR1 and CDR2: GTSNPN, SVGIG (reference sequence). The CDR3, as DNA: TGTGCCTGGAGTGTGAGGCTAGCGGGGCTCAATGAGCAGTTCTTC. It yields the protein CAWSVRLAGLNEQFF.

DNA of the CDR3: TGTGCCAGCAGTACTTTGGGCTCATTAGGCGGGGAGCTGTTTTTT. Protein product: CASSTLGSLGGELFF. The chain couples TRBV27 to TRBJ2-2; D not resolved. Trimming pared 5 bases from V and 7 bases from J, leaving 17 bases between. The length of the CDR3 is 15 residues. Germline V gene data show CDR1 as MNHEY and CDR2 as SMNVEV (reference sequence).

This clone was detected a few times. The chain is built from TRBV2 and TRBJ1-5; TRBD1 might be the D (6 bases). The CDR3 is 13 residues long. Trimming cost V 5 bases and J 6 bases, with 11 bases left between them. The germline V gene has CDR1 SNHLY and CDR2 FYNNEI. Here the CDR3 DNA reads TGTGCCAGCAGTAACAGGGCGAGTCAGCCCCAGCATTTT. As protein: CASSNRASQPQHF.

This clone turned up a few times. The rearrangement links TRBV6-1 to TRBJ2-7; 7 nucleotides line up with TRBD1. The CDR3 sequence is 14 residues long. Germline V gene sequence: CDR1 MNHNS, CDR2 SASEGT. The trim removed 3 bases at V and 2 bases at J, leaving 4 bases unmatched. CDR3 sequence reads: CASSDPGQTYEQYF. As DNA, the CDR3 is TGTGCCAGCAGTGACCCGGGACAGACCTACGAGCAGTACTTC.

This sequence joins TRBV15 and TRBJ2-5, with D possibly matching TRBD2 (5 bases). Germline CDR1 reads LNHNV; CDR2 reads YYDKDF (reference sequence). This CDR3 is 15 amino acids long. V lost 2 bases, J lost 0 bases, and 10 bases lay in between. The CDR3 sequence is CATSRQMRDQETQYF. Written as DNA, the CDR3 is TGTGCCACCAGCAGACAAATGAGGGACCAAGAGACCCAGTACTTC.

V and J are TRBV28 and TRBJ2-2; TRBD1 matches 8 bases. The J segment lost 2 bases and the V segment lost 4 bases, leaving 6 bases of the junction unmatched. The CDR3 totals 16 residues. Germline-derived CDR1 and CDR2 are MDHEN and SYDVKM. The CDR3 protein is CASSSPGQENTGELFF. The CDR3 bases are TGTGCCAGCAGTTCCCCGGGACAGGAAAACACCGGGGAGCTGTTTTTT.

In this sample, this clone turned up once. This chain links TRBV5-1 with TRBJ2-5; the D call may be TRBD1 or TRBD2 (5 bases each). This CDR3 region has 15 residues. CDR1 and CDR2 (germline): SGHRS, YFSETQ. The V end lost 0 bases, the J end lost 5 bases, and 14 bases lay between the germline ends. The CDR3 nucleotides read TGCGCCAGCAGCTTGGACAGGCCCTGGGAGGAGACCCAGTACTTC. This gives the protein CASSLDRPWEETQYF.

The rearrangement links TRBV4-2 to TRBJ2-1, with D tentatively TRBD1 or TRBD2 (6 bases each). This CDR3 contains 15 residues. V dropped 0 bases and J dropped 10 bases, with 16 bases sitting between them. Looked up from germline, CDR1 is LGHNA and CDR2 is YNFKEQ. This CDR3 is CASSQDSSRGLEQFF. In DNA, the CDR3 is TGTGCCAGCAGCCAAGATAGCAGTCGGGGGCTGGAGCAGTTCTTC.

On this clone itself: Within the sample, other DNA sequences also encode this same CDR3. This CDR3 is CASSLAGGLGEQFF. The CDR3 bases are TGCGCCAGCAGCTTGGCTGGTGGCTTAGGCGAGCAGTTCTTC. The chain employs TRBV5-1 and TRBJ2-1; no reliable D call. CDR3 length: 14 residues. From germline, CDR1 is SGHRS and CDR2 YFSETQ. V gave up 0 bases and J gave up 10 bases, with 14 bases separating them.

The chain recombines TRBV29-1 with TRBJ2-7, with D tentatively TRBD1 or TRBD2 (5 bases each). Trimming pared 1 base from V and 0 bases from J, leaving 13 bases between. Per germline, CDR1 SQVTM and CDR2 ANQGSEA. The CDR3 is 15 amino acids. The CDR3 coding sequence is TGCAGCGTTGAAGGACGGGGCCTGAGCTCCTACGAGCAGTACTTC. Translating gives CSVEGRGLSSYEQYF.

V usage is TRBV2 and J usage is TRBJ1-2, with 7 positions matching TRBD1. Germline trimming cut 10 bases from V and 6 bases from J; bases unmatched to any gene: 8. The germline V gene encodes CDR1 SNHLY and CDR2 FYNNEI. The CDR3 loop spans 12 amino acids. CDR3 region: CATRQGRNGYTF. Here the CDR3 DNA reads TGTGCCACCAGACAGGGCCGAAATGGCTACACCTTC.

This rearrangement joins TRBV28 to TRBJ2-7; a weak D match, TRBD1 (5 bases). The CDR3 length is 18 residues. The germline CDR1 and CDR2 sequences are MDHEN and SYDVKM. V was trimmed by 4 bases and J by 3 bases, leaving 25 bases between them. The CDR3 DNA reads TGTGCCAGCAGTTCCCCCCAAACCCAGGGTGCCGCACGCTACGAGCAGTACTTC. It translates to CASSSPQTQGAARYEQYF. The full variable domain, rest sourced from reference TRBV28 and TRBJ2-7, is DVKVTQSSRYLVKRTGEKVFLECVQDMDHENMFWYRQDPGLGLRLIYFSYDVKMKEKGDIPEGYSVSREKKERFSLILESASTNQTSMYLCASSSPQTQGAARYEQYFGPGTRLTVT.

In regard to this clone: This same CDR3 is encoded by further DNA sequences in the sample. The rearrangement uses TRBV28 and TRBJ1-5; D is unresolved. The germline gives CDR1 MDHEN, CDR2 SYDVKM. Trimming shortened V by 3 bases and J by 0 bases, and 9 bases separated the two germline ends. The CDR3 spans 15 residues. The CDR3 spells CASSFSAYSNQPQHF. The CDR3 DNA sequence: TGTGCCAGCAGTTTTTCAGCATATAGCAATCAGCCCCAGCATTTT.

About this clone itself: This same CDR3 is encoded by further DNA sequences in the sample. The chain joins TRBV5-1 to TRBJ2-7; 7 bases line up with TRBD1. Per germline, CDR1 SGHRS and CDR2 YFSETQ. Trimming removed 3 bases from V and 4 bases from J; junction bases left unmatched: 4. The CDR3 covers 13 residues. The CDR3 is CASSSGTVYEQYF. The CDR3 region has the DNA TGCGCCAGCAGCTCTGGGACAGTTTACGAGCAGTACTTC.

Comment on this clone: In the same sample, other DNA sequences code for this CDR3. This chain connects TRBV5-1 to TRBJ2-6; D is uncertain. The CDR3 contains 14 residues. Germline V gives CDR1 SGHRS, CDR2 YFSETQ. V was trimmed by 4 bases and J by 0 bases, leaving 5 bases between them. The CDR3 DNA sequence: TGCGCCAGCAGCCCCGTCTCTGGGGCCAACGTCCTGACTTTC. It yields the protein CASSPVSGANVLTF.